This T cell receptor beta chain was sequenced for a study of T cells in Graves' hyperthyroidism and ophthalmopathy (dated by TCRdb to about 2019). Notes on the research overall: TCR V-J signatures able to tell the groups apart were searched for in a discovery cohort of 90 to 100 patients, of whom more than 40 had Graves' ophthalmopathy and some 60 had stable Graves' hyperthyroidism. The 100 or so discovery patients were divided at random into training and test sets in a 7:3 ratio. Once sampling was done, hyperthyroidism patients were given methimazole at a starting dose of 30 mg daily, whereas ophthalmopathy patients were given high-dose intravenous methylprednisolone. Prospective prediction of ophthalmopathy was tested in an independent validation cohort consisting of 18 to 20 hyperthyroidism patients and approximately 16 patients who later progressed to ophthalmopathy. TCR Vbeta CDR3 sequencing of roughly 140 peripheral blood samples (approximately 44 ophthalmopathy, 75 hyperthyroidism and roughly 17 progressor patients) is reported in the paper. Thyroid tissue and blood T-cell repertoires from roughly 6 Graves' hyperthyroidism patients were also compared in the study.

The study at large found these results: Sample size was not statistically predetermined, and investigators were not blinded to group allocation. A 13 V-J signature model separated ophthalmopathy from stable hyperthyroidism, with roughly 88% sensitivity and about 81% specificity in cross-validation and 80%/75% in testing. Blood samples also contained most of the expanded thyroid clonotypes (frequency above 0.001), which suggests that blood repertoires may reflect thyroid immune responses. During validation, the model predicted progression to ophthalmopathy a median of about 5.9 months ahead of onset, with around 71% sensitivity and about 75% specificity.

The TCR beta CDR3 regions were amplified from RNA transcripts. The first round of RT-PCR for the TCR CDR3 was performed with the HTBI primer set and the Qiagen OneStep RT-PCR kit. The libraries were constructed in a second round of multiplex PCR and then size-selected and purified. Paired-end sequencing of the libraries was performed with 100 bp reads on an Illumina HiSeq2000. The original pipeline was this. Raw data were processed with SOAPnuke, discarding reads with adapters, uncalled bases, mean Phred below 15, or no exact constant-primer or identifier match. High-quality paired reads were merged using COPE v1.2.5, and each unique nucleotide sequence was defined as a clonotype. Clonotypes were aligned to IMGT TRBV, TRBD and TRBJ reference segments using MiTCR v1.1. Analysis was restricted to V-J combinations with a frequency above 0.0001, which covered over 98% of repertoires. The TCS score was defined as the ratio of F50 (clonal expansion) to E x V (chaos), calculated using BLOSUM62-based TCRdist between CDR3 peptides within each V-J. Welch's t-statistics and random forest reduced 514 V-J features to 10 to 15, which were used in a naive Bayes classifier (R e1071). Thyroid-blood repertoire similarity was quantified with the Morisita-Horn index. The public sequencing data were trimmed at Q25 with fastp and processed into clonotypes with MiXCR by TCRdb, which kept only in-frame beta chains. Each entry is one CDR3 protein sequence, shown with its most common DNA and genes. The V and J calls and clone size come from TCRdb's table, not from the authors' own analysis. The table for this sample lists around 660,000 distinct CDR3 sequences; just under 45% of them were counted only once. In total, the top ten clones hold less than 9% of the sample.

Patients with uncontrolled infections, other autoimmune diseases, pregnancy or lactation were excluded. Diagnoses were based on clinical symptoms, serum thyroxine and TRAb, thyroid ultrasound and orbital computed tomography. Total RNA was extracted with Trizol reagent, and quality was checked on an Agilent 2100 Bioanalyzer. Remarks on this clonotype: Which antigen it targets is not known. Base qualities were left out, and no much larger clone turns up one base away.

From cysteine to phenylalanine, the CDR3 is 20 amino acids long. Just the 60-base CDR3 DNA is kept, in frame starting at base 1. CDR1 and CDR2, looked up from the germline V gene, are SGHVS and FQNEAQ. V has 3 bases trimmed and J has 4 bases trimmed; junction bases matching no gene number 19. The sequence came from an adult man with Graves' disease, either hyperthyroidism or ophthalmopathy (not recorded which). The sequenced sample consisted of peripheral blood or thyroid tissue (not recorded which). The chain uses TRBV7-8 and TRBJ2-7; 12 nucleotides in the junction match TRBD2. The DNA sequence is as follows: TGTGCCAGCAGCTTCCCTGAAACAGCCGTGACTAGCGGGGGCCCTTACGAGCAGTACTTC. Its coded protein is CASSFPETAVTSGGPYEQYF.